This T cell receptor beta chain was identified in a study of CD8+ T cells in alopecia areata listed by TCRdb under 2018. The study in broad terms: High-throughput TCRbeta sequencing was used to examine T cell clonal expansion in alopecia areata in both the C3H/HeJ mouse model and human patients. On the human side, TCRbeta sequencing was run on scalp tissue and on sorted CD4+ and CD8+ peripheral blood T cells from healthy controls and from alopecia areata patients with either patchy or totalis/universalis disease. Clonality in the scalp was compared among normal scalp (n=4), patchy alopecia areata scalp (n=8), and alopecia totalis/universalis scalp (n=8). The RNA source kit depended on sample type: the PAXgene miRNA kit for fixed scalp, the miRNeasy kit for PBMCs, and the RNeasy kit for mouse skin. immunoSEQ multiplex PCR using 35 Vbeta forward primers and 13 Jbeta reverse primers was used to amplify TCRbeta CDR3 regions. The study at large found these results: Unlike mouse skin, where gammadelta T cells dominate, normal human skin contains resident alphabeta T cells that get sequenced too, which complicates analysis of the scalp TCR repertoire. TCR sequences shared between patients were less clear than in mice, possibly partly because of HLA diversity in the patient population. Higher clonality and more expanded CD8+ clones were observed in lesional scalp than in normal scalp, particularly in alopecia totalis/universalis, a finding suggestive of antigenic drive.

The germline V gene (reference sequence) supplies CDR1 SEHNR and CDR2 FQNEAQ. The CDR3 starts with the cysteine, ends with the phenylalanine, and has 16 residues. Here the CDR3 DNA is all that survives: 48 bases in frame from base 1. V is clipped by 4 bases and J by 1 base, and the sequence between their germline boundaries is 16 bases long. Library preparation used the immunoSEQ multiplex PCR assay. RNA was extracted from all samples and reverse transcribed into cDNA as template for TCR sequencing. First-strand cDNA was synthesized using SuperScript III with a 2:1 mix of oligo-dT and random hexamers. Amplification bias was assessed with a synthetic immune receptor repertoire, and residual bias was removed computationally. Turning to the authors' computational methods: Raw reads were preprocessed to remove errors, and CDR3 was defined by IMGT conventions from the conserved cysteine to phenylalanine. To get clonality, Shannon entropy was normalized by log2 of the number of productive unique TCRs and the result was subtracted from 1. Whether each scalp clone was CD4 or CD8 was inferred by checking scalp TCRbeta sequences against the CD4 and CD8 repertoires from sorted blood. TCRdb limited this immuneACCESS table to in-frame rearrangements with V and J called. A share of clones is missing; checked studies link under half to unresolved V genes, and the rest is unexplained. Clone size and V and J calls were adopted from that table, with D and trimming inferred from the DNA. This sample is represented by under 150,000 clones; about three fifths of them were singletons. The ten largest account for 36% of the sample.

PBMCs were isolated by density centrifugation and stained for CD3, CD4 and CD8, after which CD4+ and CD8+ T cells were sorted on a FACSAria. Scalp biopsies and blood samples were obtained from unaffected controls. A note on this clone: Its antigen is unknown. Base quality data are lacking; no much larger clone is found one base away.

Input material: CD8+ T cells sorted from blood. This sequence was found in a human donor in good health. Rearrangement joined TRBV7-9 to TRBJ2-5, and TRBD1 may be the D gene, going by 6 matching bases. The CDR3 amino acid sequence is: CASSSSEAGAQETQYF. The DNA is as follows: TGTGCCAGCAGCTCTAGTGAGGCAGGGGCCCAAGAGACCCAGTACTTC.